This entry lists 23 T cell receptor beta chains sequenced from one sample in a study of blood T cell repertoires in COVID-19. Here immunoSEQ multiplex PCR was the method, and the copy in TCRdb shows in-frame clones only, minus some. The sample contains about 210,000 clones, almost 85% of which appear only once. The sample taken for sequencing was peripheral blood. Receptors were obtained from a man aged 45-60 years with COVID-19, enrolled during active disease.

V is TRBV9 and J is TRBJ2-2; no clear D. Between the trimmed V and J ends, which lost 0 bases and 1 base, there was a span of 7 bases. Germline lookup yields CDR1 SGDLS and CDR2 YYNGEE. The CDR3 runs 15 residues. The CDR3 coding sequence is TGTGCCAGCAGCGTAGGCCCAGAGAACACCGGGGAGCTGTTTTTT. Its protein product is CASSVGPENTGELFF.

The CDR3 reads CASSPTNSNEQFF. The CDR3 bases are TGTGCCAGCAGTCCCACCAATAGTAATGAGCAGTTCTTC. The chain carries TRBV28 and TRBJ2-1; D unclear. V was pared by 5 bases and J by 7 bases, with 12 bases between. Germline V gives CDR1 MDHEN, CDR2 SYDVKM. The CDR3 extends over 13 amino acids. The full variable domain, in which reference TRBV28 and TRBJ2-1 provide the parts outside the CDR3, is DVKVTQSSRYLVKRTGEKVFLECVQDMDHENMFWYRQDPGLGLRLIYFSYDVKMKEKGDIPEGYSVSREKKERFSLILESASTNQTSMYLCASSPTNSNEQFFGPGTRLTVL.

The chain recombines TRBV28 with TRBJ1-2; 10 bases match TRBD1. Germline V gene sequence: CDR1 MDHEN, CDR2 SYDVKM. The CDR3 runs to 14 residues. The J segment lost 7 bases and the V segment lost 4 bases, leaving 6 bases of the junction unmatched. This CDR3 reads CASSYLDRGLGYTF. In nucleotides, the CDR3 is TGTGCCAGCAGTTACCTTGACAGGGGGCTTGGCTACACCTTC.

The rearrangement uses TRBV19 and TRBJ1-6; D is perhaps TRBD1 (5 bases). Germline V gene lookup returns CDR1 LNHDA and CDR2 SQIVND (reference sequence). CDR3 size: 16 residues. V lost 6 bases and J 4 bases, leaving 16 bases between the germline ends. The CDR3 region is CASSTRQTYYNSPLHF. The CDR3 DNA follows: TGTGCCAGTAGCACGAGACAGACCTATTATAATTCACCCCTCCACTTT. The full variable domain, completed using reference TRBV19 and TRBJ1-6, is DGGITQSPKYLFRKEGQNVTLSCEQNLNHDAMYWYRQDPGQGLRLIYYSQIVNDFQKGDIAEGYSVSREKKESFPLTVTSAQKNPTAFYLCASSTRQTYYNSPLHFGNGTRLTVT.

The chain has TRBV4-1 and TRBJ1-1, with D unclear. Germline CDR1 reads MGHRA; CDR2 reads YSYEKL. The CDR3 totals 13 residues. V was cut by 0 bases and J by 2 bases, with 4 bases left in between. Written as DNA, the CDR3 is TGCGCCAGCAGCCAAGATCCAAACACTGAAGCTTTCTTT. Its protein product is CASSQDPNTEAFF.

This clone occurred once. The V and J genes are TRBV1 and TRBJ1-2. TRBV1 is given as a pseudogene. The CDR3 extends over 17 amino acids. The CDR3 sequence: CTSSQEGSHWKLYGYTF. The CDR3 region has the DNA TGCACCAGCAGCCAAGAAGGTAGCCATTGGAAACTTTATGGCTACACCTTC.

The chain recombines TRBV7-8 with TRBJ2-3, with D perhaps TRBD2 (5 bases). This CDR3 has 15 amino acids. The V and J ends lost 2 bases and 6 bases respectively, with 15 bases between them. The germline V gene encodes CDR1 SGHVS and CDR2 FQNEAQ. The DNA of the CDR3 is TGTGCCAGCAGCTTATTGGGCCTAGCCGGGGATACGCAGTATTTT. It specifies CASSLLGLAGDTQYF.

The gene calls are TRBV6-5 and TRBJ2-7, with D tentatively TRBD2 (5 bases). The CDR3 runs 15 residues. V dropped 1 base and J dropped 5 bases, with 15 bases sitting between them. The germline V gene encodes CDR1 MNHEY and CDR2 SVGAGI. This CDR3 reads CASSYWKAGVDEQYF. The CDR3 region has the DNA TGTGCCAGCAGTTACTGGAAGGCGGGTGTCGACGAGCAGTACTTC.

The chain combines TRBV12-3 or TRBV12-4 with TRBJ2-5, with 7 positions matching TRBD1. V shed 5 bases, J shed 2 bases, and the junction held 2 bases outside the gene matches. This CDR3 has 13 amino acids. The CDR3 sequence: CASSNRGQETQYF. In DNA form, the CDR3 reads TGTGCCAGCAGTAACAGGGGTCAAGAGACCCAGTACTTC.

The V call is TRBV5-5, the J call TRBJ2-5; possible D gene TRBD1, 5 bases. The CDR3 consists of 15 residues. Trimming took 2 bases from V and 3 from J, leaving 14 bases between them. Germline CDR1 is SGHKS and CDR2 is YYEKEE (reference sequence). This CDR3 is CASSFGPGAKETQYF. CDR3 in DNA: TGTGCCAGCAGCTTCGGACCTGGGGCGAAAGAGACCCAGTACTTC.

J is TRBJ1-1 and V is TRBV5-1; D not resolved. This CDR3 is 13 amino acids long. The germline gives CDR1 SGHRS, CDR2 YFSETQ. Trimming pared 1 base from V and 5 bases from J, leaving 9 bases between. The CDR3 bases are TGCGCCAGCAGCTTGTATAGTGCAACTGAAGCTTTCTTT. This translates into CASSLYSATEAFF.

This chain joins TRBV4-1 and TRBJ1-5; D unresolved. With 4 bases removed from V and 3 bases from J, the gap between germline ends came to 7 bases. This CDR3 contains 13 residues. In germline, CDR1 is MGHRA, CDR2 YSYEKL. CDR3 sequence reads: CASSPVANQPQHF. CDR3 coding DNA: TGCGCCAGCAGCCCAGTCGCCAATCAGCCCCAGCATTTT.

The chain joins TRBV19 to TRBJ2-7; TRBD1 aligns across 8 bases. Germline V gives CDR1 LNHDA, CDR2 SQIVND (reference sequence). The CDR3 consists of 14 residues. V trimming: 8 bases; J trimming: 4 bases; junction bases outside the gene matches: 10. DNA for the CDR3: TGTGCCAGTTCCGCCGGGACAGGAACTTACGAGCAGTACTTC. Translated, it gives CASSAGTGTYEQYF. The full variable domain, rest sourced from reference TRBV19 and TRBJ2-7, is DGGITQSPKYLFRKEGQNVTLSCEQNLNHDAMYWYRQDPGQGLRLIYYSQIVNDFQKGDIAEGYSVSREKKESFPLTVTSAQKNPTAFYLCASSAGTGTYEQYFGPGTRLTVT.

The chain uses TRBV2 and TRBJ1-2, with D hard to call. Trimming took off 7 bases at V and 1 base at J, with 13 bases between the two ends. The length of the CDR3 is 14 residues. CDR1 SNHLY and CDR2 FYNNEI come from the germline V gene. Here the CDR3 reads CASTRGGINYGYTF. For the CDR3, the DNA is TGTGCCAGCACGCGGGGAGGAATTAACTATGGCTACACCTTC.

V and J are TRBV5-1 and TRBJ1-6, with 8 bases matching TRBD1. V lost 4 bases and J lost 6; bases outside the gene matches: 9. CDR3 size: 16 residues. Looked up from germline, CDR1 is SGHRS and CDR2 is YFSETQ. CDR3 in DNA: TGCGCCAGCAGCCCGGCCGGGCAGGGGGCTAATTCACCCCTCCACTTT. It encodes CASSPAGQGANSPLHF.

The J gene is TRBJ2-3, the V gene TRBV21-1; no DNA check was done on the table's D call, TRBD1. TRBV21-1 constitutes a pseudogene. This CDR3 has 10 residues. The CDR3 loop reads CASHTDTQYF. The CDR3, as DNA: TGTGCCAGCCATACAGATACGCAGTATTTT.

CDR3 DNA sequence: TGTGCCAGCAGCGTAGGTGGGGGGGCCTCTCTCCCCCAGGAGCAGTTCTTC. It yields the protein CASSVGGGASLPQEQFF. The rearrangement joins TRBV9 to TRBJ2-1; possibly TRBD2 for D (7 bases). V dropped 0 bases and J dropped 10 bases, with 23 bases sitting between them. This CDR3 region has 17 residues. Germline V CDR1 and CDR2: SGDLS, YYNGEE.

The rearrangement links TRBV2 to TRBJ2-7; 10 bases align to TRBD2. CDR1 is SNHLY and CDR2 is FYNNEI in the germline V gene. The CDR3 contains 15 residues. Trimming cost V 6 bases and J 4 bases; bases outside gene matches: 9. This CDR3 is CASRDWTSGRYEQYF. For the CDR3, the DNA is TGTGCCAGCAGAGATTGGACTAGCGGTAGATACGAGCAGTACTTC.

This chain links TRBV11-3 with TRBJ2-1; 9 bases match TRBD1. Germline CDR1 is SGHNT and CDR2 is YENEEA. The J segment lost 3 bases and the V segment lost 1 base, leaving 1 base of the junction unmatched. The CDR3 is 15 amino acids. CDR3 in DNA: TGTGCCAGCAGCTTAGGGACAGGGGACTACAATGAGCAGTTCTTC. The encoded protein is CASSLGTGDYNEQFF.

The chain joins TRBV19 to TRBJ1-2; 9 bases map to TRBD1. Losses at the gene ends were 3 bases for V and 5 bases for J; bases not matched to a gene: 4. The CDR3 consists of 14 residues. Per the germline V gene, CDR1 is LNHDA and CDR2 is SQIVND (reference sequence). This chain's CDR3 is CASSMGQGVYGYTF. The CDR3 nucleotides read TGTGCCAGTAGTATGGGACAGGGTGTTTATGGCTACACCTTC.

The genes are TRBV4-2 and TRBJ2-3; 9 nucleotides match TRBD2. The V segment lost 1 base and the J segment 5 bases; nucleotides outside the gene matches: 7. This CDR3 has 16 residues. The V gene's germline CDR1 is LGHNA and CDR2 YNFKEQ. Written as DNA, the CDR3 is TGTGCCAGCAGCCAAGTAAGCGGGGGGCTGGGAGATACGCAGTATTTT. It encodes CASSQVSGGLGDTQYF.

The chain combines TRBV19 with TRBJ1-5; the match to TRBD1 covers 9 bases. The V gene's germline CDR1 is LNHDA and CDR2 SQIVND (reference sequence). Losses at the gene ends were 5 bases for V and 4 bases for J; bases not matched to a gene: 6. The CDR3 has 15 amino acids. CDR3 protein: CASSPQTGGNQPQHF. The CDR3 coding sequence is TGTGCCAGTAGTCCTCAGACAGGGGGGAATCAGCCCCAGCATTTT. The whole variable domain, remainder taken from reference TRBV19 and TRBJ1-5, is DGGITQSPKYLFRKEGQNVTLSCEQNLNHDAMYWYRQDPGQGLRLIYYSQIVNDFQKGDIAEGYSVSREKKESFPLTVTSAQKNPTAFYLCASSPQTGGNQPQHFGDGTRLSIL.

Comment on this clone: One end of the junction does not line up with germline, which may come from a read error. This chain joins TRBV7-7 and TRBJ2-5; 8 bases line up with TRBD1. The germline V gene encodes CDR1 SSHAT and CDR2 FNYEAQ (reference sequence). CDR3 size: 14 residues. CDR3 coding DNA: TGTGCTAGCAGCCCCAGGGGGCTAGGAGAGACCCAGTACTTC. This gives the protein CASSPRGLGETQYF.